This T cell receptor (beta chain) emerged from a study of blood T cell repertoires in COVID-19 (dated by TCRdb to the early 2020s). A note on the overall study: The collaborator samples originated in the United States, Italy and Spain and spanned the acute and convalescent phases of COVID-19. The samples were drawn from the first 160 participants of the ongoing ImmuneRACE study and from about 1,200 subjects provided by 6 global collaborators. The dataset comprised deeply sampled blood TCRbeta repertoires from subjects exposed to, actively infected with, or recovered from COVID-19. The material from the prospective study consisted of cDNA or gDNA derived from T cells, B-cell-depleted T cells, or PBMCs. Where available, HLA class I and class II types were taken from metadata supplied by the sample provider and were not determined by assay-based typing. Sample metadata almost always included a de-identified subject ID, COVID-19 status, age in years and sex. The repertoires were made available in a free public database intended to serve as a resource for research on the immune response to SARS-CoV-2. The research as a whole found: Clinical and demographic metadata were provided uncurated, with the amount varying by source and participant.

Including cysteine and phenylalanine, the CDR3 has 17 amino acids. The retained sequence is limited to the CDR3, 51 bases, with the frame set at the first base. Sequences LGHNT (CDR1) and FRNRAP (CDR2) are obtained from the germline V gene. Germline trimming: 3 bases from V, 4 bases from J; junction bases outside gene matches: 11. In Seattle, one collaborating source enrolled patients while the infection was active and tracked those patients longitudinally over the course of disease. Collaborating institutions collected whole blood in K2EDTA tubes following their own protocols. For TCRbeta analysis, collaborators shipped samples in one of three forms: frozen whole blood, isolated PBMCs, or DNA extracted from either of those sample types. TCRbeta CDR3 regions were amplified from genomic DNA by means of the immunoSEQ Assay, a bias-controlled multiplex PCR. Concerning the study's data processing: Nucleated cell counts per sample were estimated from amplification of reference gene primers within the assay. To quantify the absolute abundance of each unique TCRbeta CDR3 rearrangement, sequence reads were collapsed and filtered. For each sample, productive Simpson clonality was calculated as the square root of Simpson's diversity index over productive rearrangements. The table was pulled from immuneACCESS by TCRdb, which kept in-frame rearrangements only. Such tables lose some clones; where checked, under half of the loss comes from unresolved V genes, and the rest has no known cause. The V and J calls and clone size are taken from that table; D and trimming were inferred from the DNA. Within this sample are approximately 330,000 clones, with roughly 89% of them counted one time only. Roughly 8.9% of the sample belongs to the ten largest clones.

A word on this clone: Its antigen remains undetermined. No quality values exist for individual bases; no much larger clone is one base distant.

Sequences were obtained from peripheral blood. This TCR derives from a man younger than 40 with COVID-19, enrolled during active disease. Here the chain combines TRBV12-5 and TRBJ1-5; 8 middle bases align to TRBD1. The CDR3 sequence is CASGLIVGTGPNQPQHF. The bases read TGTGCTAGTGGTTTAATTGTCGGGACAGGACCAAATCAGCCCCAGCATTTT.